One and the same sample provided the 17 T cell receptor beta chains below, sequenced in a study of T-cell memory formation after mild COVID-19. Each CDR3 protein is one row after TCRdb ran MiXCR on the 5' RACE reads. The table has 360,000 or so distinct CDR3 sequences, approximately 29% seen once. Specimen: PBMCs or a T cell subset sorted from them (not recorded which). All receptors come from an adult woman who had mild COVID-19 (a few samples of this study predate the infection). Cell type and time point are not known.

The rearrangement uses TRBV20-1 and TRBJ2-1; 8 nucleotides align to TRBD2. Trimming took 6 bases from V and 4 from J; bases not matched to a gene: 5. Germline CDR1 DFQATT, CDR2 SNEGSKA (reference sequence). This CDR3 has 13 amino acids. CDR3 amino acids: CSAASGPYNEQFF. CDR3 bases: TGCAGTGCCGCTAGCGGGCCGTACAATGAGCAGTTCTTC.

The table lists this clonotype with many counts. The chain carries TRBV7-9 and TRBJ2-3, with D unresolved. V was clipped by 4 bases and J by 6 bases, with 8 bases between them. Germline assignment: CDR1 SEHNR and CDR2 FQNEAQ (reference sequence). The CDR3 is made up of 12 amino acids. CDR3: CASSSTADTQYF. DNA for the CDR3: TGTGCCAGCAGCTCGACTGCGGATACGCAGTATTTT.

The CDR3 DNA sequence: TGTGCCAGCTCACCACGACAGGGCCCCTCCTATGGCTACACCTTC. Translation: CASSPRQGPSYGYTF. The rearrangement links TRBV18 to TRBJ1-2; 7 nucleotides match TRBD1. Trimming removed 1 base from V and 4 bases from J; junction bases left unmatched: 6. This CDR3 has 15 residues. Germline lookup yields CDR1 KGHSH and CDR2 LQKENI.

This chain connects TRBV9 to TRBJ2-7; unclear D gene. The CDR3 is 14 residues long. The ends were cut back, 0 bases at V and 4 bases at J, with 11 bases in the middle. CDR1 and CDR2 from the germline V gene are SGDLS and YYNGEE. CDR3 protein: CASSVGPTSYEQYF. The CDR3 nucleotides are TGTGCCAGCAGCGTAGGCCCCACGTCGTACGAGCAGTACTTC.

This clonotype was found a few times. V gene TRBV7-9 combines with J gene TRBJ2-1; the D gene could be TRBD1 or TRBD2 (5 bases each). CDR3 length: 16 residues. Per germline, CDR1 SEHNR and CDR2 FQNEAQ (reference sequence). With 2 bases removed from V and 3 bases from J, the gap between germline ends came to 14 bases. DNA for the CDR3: TGTGCCAGCAGCTTATCCCACGGGGCCGACTACAATGAGCAGTTCTTC. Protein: CASSLSHGADYNEQFF. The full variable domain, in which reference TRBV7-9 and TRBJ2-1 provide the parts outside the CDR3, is DTGVSQNPRHKITKRGQNVTFRCDPISEHNRLYWYRQTLGQGPEFLTYFQNEAQLEKSRLLSDRFSAERPKGSFSTLEIQRTEQGDSAMYLCASSLSHGADYNEQFFGPGTRLTVL.

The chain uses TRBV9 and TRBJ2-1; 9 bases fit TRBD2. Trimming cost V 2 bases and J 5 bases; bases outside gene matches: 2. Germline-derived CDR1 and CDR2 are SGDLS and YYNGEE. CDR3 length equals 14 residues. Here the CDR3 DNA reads TGTGCCAGCAGCGTGGCGGGGGGGAACAATGAGCAGTTCTTC. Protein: CASSVAGGNNEQFF.

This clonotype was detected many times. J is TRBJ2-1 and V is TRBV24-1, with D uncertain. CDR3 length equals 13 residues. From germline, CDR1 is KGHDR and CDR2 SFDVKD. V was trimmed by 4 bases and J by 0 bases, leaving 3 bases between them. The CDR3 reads CATSDSSYNEQFF. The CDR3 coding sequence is TGTGCCACCAGTGACAGCTCCTACAATGAGCAGTTCTTC.

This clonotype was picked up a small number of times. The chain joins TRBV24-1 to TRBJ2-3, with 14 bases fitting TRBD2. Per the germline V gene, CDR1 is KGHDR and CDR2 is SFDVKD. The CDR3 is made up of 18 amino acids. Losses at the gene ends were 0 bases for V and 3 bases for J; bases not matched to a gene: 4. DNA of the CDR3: TGTGCCACCAGTGATTTGTCCGGGACTAGCGGGAGAACAGATACGCAGTATTTT. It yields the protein CATSDLSGTSGRTDTQYF.

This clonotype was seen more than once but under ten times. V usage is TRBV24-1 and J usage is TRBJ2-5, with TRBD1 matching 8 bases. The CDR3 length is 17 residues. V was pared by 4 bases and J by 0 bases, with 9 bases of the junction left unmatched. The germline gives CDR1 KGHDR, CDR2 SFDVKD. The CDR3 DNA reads TGTGCCACCAGTGACTCGGACAGGGTGGGTTACCAAGAGACCCAGTACTTC. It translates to CATSDSDRVGYQETQYF.

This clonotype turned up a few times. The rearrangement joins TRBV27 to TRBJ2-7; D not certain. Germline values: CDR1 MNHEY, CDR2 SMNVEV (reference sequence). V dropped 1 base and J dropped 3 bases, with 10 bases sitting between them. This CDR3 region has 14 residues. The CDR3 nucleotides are TGTGCCAGCAGTTTATTTCATGGCGGCTACGAGCAGTACTTC. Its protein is CASSLFHGGYEQYF.

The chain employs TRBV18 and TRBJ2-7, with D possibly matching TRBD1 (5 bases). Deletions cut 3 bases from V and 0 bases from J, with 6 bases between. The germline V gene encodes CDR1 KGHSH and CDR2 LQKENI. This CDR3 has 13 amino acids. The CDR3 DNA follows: TGTGCCAGCTCACCGGACAACTCCTACGAGCAGTACTTC. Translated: CASSPDNSYEQYF.

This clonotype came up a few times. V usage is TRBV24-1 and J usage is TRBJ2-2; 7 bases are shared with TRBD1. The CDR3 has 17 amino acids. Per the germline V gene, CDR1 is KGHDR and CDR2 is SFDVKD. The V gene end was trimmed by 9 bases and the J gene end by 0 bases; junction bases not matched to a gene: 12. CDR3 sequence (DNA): TGTGCCACCGGTAGCCCCACGGGACAGACGAACACCGGGGAGCTGTTTTTT. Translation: CATGSPTGQTNTGELFF.

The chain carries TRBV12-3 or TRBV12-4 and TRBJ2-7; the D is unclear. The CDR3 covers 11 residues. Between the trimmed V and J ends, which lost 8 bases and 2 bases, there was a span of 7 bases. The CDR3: CASGYPYEQYF. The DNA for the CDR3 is TGTGCCAGCGGATACCCCTACGAGCAGTACTTC.

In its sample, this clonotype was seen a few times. CDR3 in amino acids: CASSVGTGGVEYF. The CDR3 nucleotides read TGTGCCAGCAGTGTTGGGACAGGCGGAGTGGAGTACTTC. The chain combines TRBV25-1 with TRBJ2-7, with 8 bases lining up with TRBD1. V shed 4 bases, J shed 11 bases, and the junction held 10 bases outside the gene matches. Looked up from germline, CDR1 is MGHDK and CDR2 is SYGVNS. This CDR3 is 13 amino acids long.

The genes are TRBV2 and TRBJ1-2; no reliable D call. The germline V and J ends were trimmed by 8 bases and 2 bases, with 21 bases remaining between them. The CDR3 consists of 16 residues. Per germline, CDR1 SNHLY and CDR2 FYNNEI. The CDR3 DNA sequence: TGTGCCAGCTCTGAAGTTCGCACTTTACAAAACTATGGCTACACCTTC. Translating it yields CASSEVRTLQNYGYTF.

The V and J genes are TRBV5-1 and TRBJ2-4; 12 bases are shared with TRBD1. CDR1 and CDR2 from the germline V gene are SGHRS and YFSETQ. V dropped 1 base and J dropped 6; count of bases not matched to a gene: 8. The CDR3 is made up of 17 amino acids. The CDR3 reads CASSLYGTGGAGNIQYF. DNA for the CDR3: TGCGCCAGCAGCTTGTATGGGACAGGGGGCGCGGGAAACATTCAGTACTTC.

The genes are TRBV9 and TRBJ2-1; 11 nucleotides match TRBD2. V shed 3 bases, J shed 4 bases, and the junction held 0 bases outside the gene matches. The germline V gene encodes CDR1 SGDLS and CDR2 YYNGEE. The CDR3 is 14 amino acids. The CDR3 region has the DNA TGTGCCAGCAGCGCTAGCGGGGGGTACAATGAGCAGTTCTTC. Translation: CASSASGGYNEQFF.